This record looks at one T cell receptor (beta chain) sequence and its context. The authors' processing: The assay estimated nucleated cells by amplifying reference gene primers. TCRdb's table, derived via immunoSEQ multiplex PCR, lists solely in-frame clones and lacks some. V, J and clone size reflect that table, while D and trimming were determined from the DNA. The sample lists roughly 250,000 clones; about 83% were seen once. V lost 4 bases to trimming and J lost 5 bases; unmatched junction nucleotides: 8. Germline-derived CDR1 and CDR2 are SGHTA and FQGNSA. The CDR3 totals 15 residues. The data derive from a study of blood T cell repertoires in COVID-19. Background on the study: T cells, B-cell-depleted T cells, or PBMCs provided the cDNA or gDNA that served as material.

The chain links TRBV7-2 to TRBJ2-7; TRBD2 matches at 10 bases. The sample taken for sequencing was peripheral blood. This receptor was taken from a human donor in a cohort sampled during active COVID-19. DNA of the CDR3: TGTGCCAGCAGCTCCGCCGGGACTAGCGCCCACGAGCAGTACTTC. This gives the protein CASSSAGTSAHEQYF.